What follows are 31 T cell receptor beta chains derived from one specimen sequenced in a study of human T cells and chemical hapten exposure. MiXCR, applied by TCRdb to the 5' RACE reads, yields one record per CDR3 protein. In the table there are about 80,000 distinct CDR3 sequences, 15% of which are singletons. From whole blood left unfractionated, total RNA was extracted. The receptors come from a female donor in good health.

This clonotype has only a few counts. In DNA form, the CDR3 reads TGTGCCAGCAGCATAGTCCCCCAAGAGACCCAGTACTTC. Its protein product is CASSIVPQETQYF. The genes are TRBV7-9 and TRBJ2-5; D unclear. CDR1 SEHNR and CDR2 FQNEAQ come from the germline V gene (reference sequence). The CDR3 is made up of 13 amino acids. V was cut by 5 bases and J by 1 base, with 8 bases left in between.

This clonotype was seen repeatedly, ten times or more. This sequence joins TRBV6-2 or TRBV6-3 and TRBJ1-1; a weak D match, TRBD1 (5 bases). CDR3 length equals 13 residues. Germline CDR1 and CDR2: MNHEY and SVGEGT. The V end was cut by 7 bases, the J end by 5 bases, with 14 bases between. CDR3 nucleotides: TGTGCCAGCAACGGCCCGGGGGTGACTGAAGCTTTCTTT. Its protein product is CASNGPGVTEAFF.

The chain has TRBV14 and TRBJ2-7; D gene ambiguous. Germline values: CDR1 SGHDN, CDR2 FVKESK. There are 12 residues in the CDR3. V was cut by 3 bases and J by 3 bases, with 6 bases left in between. The CDR3 loop reads CASSHSYYEQYF. The CDR3 bases are TGTGCCAGCAGCCATTCTTACTACGAGCAGTACTTC.

The rearrangement uses TRBV7-9 and TRBJ1-4; D is undetermined. CDR1 is SEHNR, CDR2 FQNEAQ, per germline (reference sequence). Trimming stripped 1 base from V and 0 bases from J, with 18 bases between. The CDR3 spans 19 residues. The CDR3 here is CASSLVRVANSSTNEKLFF. CDR3 coding DNA: TGTGCCAGCAGCTTAGTCAGAGTGGCGAACTCCTCAACTAATGAAAAACTGTTTTTT.

The sample holds a few counts of this clonotype. V and J are TRBV7-9 and TRBJ2-1; 9 nucleotides match TRBD2. With V trimmed by 6 bases and J by 2 bases, 5 bases remained unmatched. The CDR3 is 15 amino acids. Germline V lookup: CDR1 SEHNR, CDR2 FQNEAQ (reference sequence). The CDR3 DNA reads as TGTGCCAGCAGACTCGCGGGAGGGGCCTACAATGAGCAGTTCTTC. Translation: CASRLAGGAYNEQFF.

There are a few counts of this clonotype. The chain has TRBV4-1 and TRBJ1-2; a weak D match, TRBD1 (5 bases). Germline CDR1 MGHRA, CDR2 YSYEKL. V dropped 4 bases and J dropped 4 bases, with 19 bases sitting between them. This CDR3 has 16 residues. CDR3 protein: CASSLGTGARRYGYTF. The CDR3 nucleotides read TGCGCCAGCAGCCTAGGGACGGGAGCTAGACGCTATGGCTACACCTTC.

This clonotype has just a few counts. This chain joins TRBV28 and TRBJ2-7; D gene unclear. The CDR3 loop spans 18 amino acids. With 6 bases removed from V and 3 bases from J, the gap between germline ends came to 27 bases. Germline CDR1 is MDHEN and CDR2 is SYDVKM. CDR3 sequence reads: CASSRTPVVAPRDYEQYF. The CDR3 nucleotides are TGTGCCAGCAGCCGTACCCCCGTGGTAGCTCCTCGAGACTACGAGCAGTACTTC.

The V and J genes are TRBV7-8 and TRBJ2-1, with D perhaps given as TRBD1 or TRBD2 (5 bases each). The CDR3 has 16 amino acids. The V gene lost 4 bases and the J gene lost 0 bases, with 13 bases spanning the gap. Germline V gene data show CDR1 as SGHVS and CDR2 as FQNEAQ. The CDR3 protein is CASSWGSGSSYNEQFF. CDR3 bases: TGTGCCAGCAGCTGGGGGAGCGGAAGCTCCTACAATGAGCAGTTCTTC.

This clonotype was detected only a few times. The genes are TRBV20-1 and TRBJ1-5; D is uncertain. Trimming cost V 0 bases and J 0 bases, with 12 bases left between them. This CDR3 spans 16 amino acids. The germline gives CDR1 DFQATT, CDR2 SNEGSKA (reference sequence). This CDR3 reads CSARDRSRDSNQPQHF. For the CDR3, the DNA is TGCAGTGCTAGAGATCGATCTCGGGATAGCAATCAGCCCCAGCATTTT.

This clonotype was found many times. The chain couples TRBV6-4 to TRBJ2-3, with D possibly being TRBD2 (5 bases). V lost 3 bases to trimming and J lost 1 base, with 8 bases between them. This CDR3 spans 14 amino acids. Germline V lookup: CDR1 MRHNA, CDR2 SNTAGT. This chain's CDR3 is CASSETAGTDTQYF. CDR3 bases: TGTGCCAGCAGTGAAACAGCGGGCACAGATACGCAGTATTTT.

This clonotype has more than one count but fewer than ten. The rearrangement joins TRBV20-1 to TRBJ1-2, with unresolved D. CDR3 size: 16 residues. V gave up 0 bases and J gave up 6 bases, with 20 bases separating them. The germline gives CDR1 DFQATT, CDR2 SNEGSKA (reference sequence). The CDR3: CSARDMRLGQTDGYTF. Written as DNA, the CDR3 is TGCAGTGCTAGAGATATGAGGCTCGGGCAAACCGATGGCTACACCTTC.

The chain joins TRBV7-2 to TRBJ2-1; 9 positions agree with TRBD1. The CDR3 has 15 amino acids. V gave up 5 bases and J gave up 8 bases; unmatched junction bases: 10. The germline gives CDR1 SGHTA, CDR2 FQGNSA. This chain's CDR3 is CASSPSRDRVHEQFF. CDR3 DNA: TGTGCCAGCAGCCCAAGCCGGGACAGGGTCCATGAGCAGTTCTTC.

This clonotype was counted only a few times. The chain joins TRBV7-8 to TRBJ1-3; the D gene is possibly TRBD1 (5 bases). V lost 1 base to trimming and J lost 0 bases, with 10 bases between them. CDR3 length equals 16 residues. CDR1 is SGHVS, CDR2 FQNEAQ, per germline. The CDR3 reads CASSLGQGLSGNTIYF. The CDR3 bases are TGTGCCAGCAGCTTAGGGCAGGGCCTCTCTGGAAACACCATATATTTT.

This chain uses TRBV10-3 with TRBJ1-1; D possibly corresponds to TRBD1 (5 bases). Per germline, CDR1 ENHRY and CDR2 SYGVKD. V shed 4 bases and J shed 11 bases, with 11 bases lying between them. The CDR3 extends over 11 amino acids. The CDR3 region has the DNA TGTGCCATCAGTGTTAGGGACGAGGCTTTCTTT. Its protein product is CAISVRDEAFF.

The chain is built from TRBV12-3 or TRBV12-4 and TRBJ1-2; a weak D match, TRBD1 (5 bases). The CDR3 loop spans 13 amino acids. V shed 3 bases and J shed 5 bases, with 10 bases lying between them. The CDR3 region has the DNA TGTGCCAGCAGTTTTCAGGGAGGGTATGGCTACACCTTC. Protein: CASSFQGGYGYTF.

This clonotype has only a few counts. The chain uses TRBV6-1 and TRBJ1-3; D gene ambiguous. The V gene's germline CDR1 is MNHNS and CDR2 SASEGT. Trimming cost V 1 base and J 2 bases, with 15 bases left between them. The CDR3 sequence is 17 residues long. For the CDR3, the DNA is TGTGCCAGCAGTGAAGTGGGAATCGTTAAACCTGGAAACACCATATATTTT. This gives the protein CASSEVGIVKPGNTIYF.

This chain uses TRBV6-1 with TRBJ1-2, with 7 bases that match TRBD1. V was clipped by 7 bases and J by 1 base; unmatched bases: 12. The CDR3 length is 16 residues. CDR1 is MNHNS, CDR2 SASEGT, per germline. The CDR3 sequence: CASTREGQLINYGYTF. In DNA, the CDR3 is TGTGCCAGCACCCGAGAGGGACAGCTGATTAACTATGGCTACACCTTC.

This clonotype was counted between two and nine times. The chain recombines TRBV2 with TRBJ2-5; D possibly corresponds to TRBD2 (5 bases). CDR3 size: 14 residues. Germline-derived CDR1 and CDR2 are SNHLY and FYNNEI. V was shortened by 6 bases and J by 2 bases, with 13 bases between the two germline ends. The CDR3 DNA sequence: TGTGCCAGCAGAGGCCGGGAAACTCAAGAGACCCAGTACTTC. Its translation is CASRGRETQETQYF. Complete variable domain (other parts from reference TRBV2 and TRBJ2-5): EPEVTQTPSHQVTQMGQEVILRCVPISNHLYFYWYRQILGQKVEFLVSFYNNEISEKSEIFDDQFSVERPDGSNFTLKIRSTKLEDSAMYFCASRGRETQETQYFGPGTRLLVL.

This clonotype appeared a few times. The CDR3 spells CASSLVVAGQEKQYF. CDR3 sequence (DNA): TGTGCCAGCAGCTTGGTTGTGGCGGGGCAAGAGAAGCAGTACTTC. V is TRBV5-4 and J is TRBJ2-7, with D perhaps TRBD2 (6 bases). Trimming cost V 0 bases and J 8 bases, with 18 bases left between them. This CDR3 has 15 residues. CDR1 SGHNT and CDR2 YYREEE come from the germline V gene (reference sequence).

The V and J genes are TRBV5-6 and TRBJ1-5; maybe TRBD1 (6 bases). V was pared by 4 bases and J by 3 bases, with 17 bases between. Germline V gives CDR1 SGHDT, CDR2 YYEEEE. This CDR3 is 16 amino acids long. CDR3 sequence (DNA): TGTGCCAGCAGCCGGGGGGCAAGTGGGTACAATCAGCCCCAGCATTTT. Translating gives CASSRGASGYNQPQHF.

The genes are TRBV4-3 and TRBJ2-1; 9 nucleotides agree with TRBD2. Per the germline V gene, CDR1 is LGHNA and CDR2 is YSLEER. The ends lost 1 base at V and 8 bases at J; junction bases unmatched: 9. CDR3 length: 16 residues. Written as DNA, the CDR3 is TGCGCCAGCAGCCAAGCGGTAGGCGGGGGGGCAGATGAGCAGTTCTTC. As protein: CASSQAVGGGADEQFF.

The chain joins TRBV25-1 to TRBJ1-2; unclear D gene. Trimming pared 3 bases from V and 4 bases from J, leaving 9 bases between. Germline V gene sequence: CDR1 MGHDK, CDR2 SYGVNS. The CDR3 spans 13 residues. The CDR3 DNA reads TGTGCCAGCAGTGAGAGGCAGGTCTATGGCTACACCTTC. It is translated as CASSERQVYGYTF.

The J gene is TRBJ1-1, the V gene TRBV2; D may be TRBD1 (5 bases). Germline V gives CDR1 SNHLY, CDR2 FYNNEI. V lost 2 bases and J 3 bases, leaving 10 bases between the germline ends. The CDR3 length is 14 residues. CDR3 DNA sequence: TGTGCCAGCAGTGAAAGGGGTTGGGACACTGAAGCTTTCTTT. This translates into CASSERGWDTEAFF.

The chain joins TRBV11-2 to TRBJ1-1, with 10 bases that match TRBD1. CDR1 and CDR2 (germline): SGHAT, FQNNGV. The CDR3 consists of 15 residues. V gave up 2 bases and J gave up 4 bases; unmatched junction bases: 4. The CDR3 protein is CASSLWTGGSTEAFF. In DNA, the CDR3 is TGTGCCAGCAGCTTATGGACAGGGGGGAGCACTGAAGCTTTCTTT.

The gene calls are TRBV20-1 and TRBJ1-1; D unresolved. The CDR3 is 11 residues long. Germline V gives CDR1 DFQATT, CDR2 SNEGSKA (reference sequence). The V end lost 6 bases, the J end lost 5 bases, and 10 bases lay between the germline ends. CDR3 loop: CSALGRTEAFF. The CDR3, as DNA: TGCAGTGCCTTAGGTCGGACTGAAGCTTTCTTT.

The chain carries TRBV29-1 and TRBJ1-1; possible D gene TRBD1, 6 bases. Germline V lookup: CDR1 SQVTM, CDR2 ANQGSEA. The CDR3 totals 15 residues. Trimming left V 0 bases short and J 1 base short, with 12 bases between. CDR3 in amino acids: CSVEDPTGTNTEAFF. CDR3 coding DNA: TGCAGCGTTGAAGATCCTACAGGGACGAACACTGAAGCTTTCTTT. Based on the CDR3 plus reference TRBV29-1 and TRBJ1-1, the full variable domain is SAVISQKPSRDICQRGTSLTIQCQVDSQVTMMFWYRQQPGQSLTLIATANQGSEATYESGFVIDKFPISRPNLTFSTLTVSNMSPEDSSIYLCSVEDPTGTNTEAFFGQGTRLTVV.

The chain carries TRBV5-1 and TRBJ1-5; no firm D call. Germline V lookup: CDR1 SGHRS, CDR2 YFSETQ. This CDR3 region has 15 residues. Trimming left V 4 bases short and J 1 base short, with 12 bases between. The CDR3: CASSLTGGSNQPQHF. As DNA, the CDR3 is TGCGCCAGCAGCCTAACGGGCGGCAGCAATCAGCCCCAGCATTTT.

The chain uses TRBV6-6 and TRBJ2-7; D is possibly TRBD1 or TRBD2 (6 bases each). This CDR3 is built from 17 residues. Per germline, CDR1 MNHNY and CDR2 SVGAGI (reference sequence). Trimming took off 2 bases at V and 0 bases at J, with 17 bases between the two ends. CDR3 bases: TGTGCCAGCAGTTACCCACAGGGAGGAGGGCGCTCCTACGAGCAGTACTTC. Translation: CASSYPQGGGRSYEQYF.

The V call is TRBV28, the J call TRBJ1-1, with D unresolved. This CDR3 has 15 residues. V was clipped by 3 bases and J by 0 bases, with 11 bases between them. Per germline, CDR1 MDHEN and CDR2 SYDVKM. The CDR3 DNA sequence: TGTGCCAGCAGTTTGTACCGACGGATGAACACTGAAGCTTTCTTT. Translation: CASSLYRRMNTEAFF.

This chain joins TRBV29-1 and TRBJ2-3, with D possibly matching TRBD2 (6 bases). From germline, CDR1 is SQVTM and CDR2 ANQGSEA. CDR3 length: 11 residues. V lost 7 bases and J 3 bases, leaving 8 bases between the germline ends. The DNA of the CDR3 is TGCAGCGGACGGGAGACAGATACGCAGTATTTT. This translates into CSGRETDTQYF.

This clonotype was observed a handful of times. The genes are TRBV10-3 and TRBJ1-3; the D is unclear. V lost 8 bases, J lost 1 base, and 15 bases lay in between. Looked up from germline, CDR1 is ENHRY and CDR2 is SYGVKD. The CDR3 loop spans 15 amino acids. CDR3 DNA sequence: TGTGCCATCCAAAGACCCCCTCAATCTGGAAACACCATATATTTT. The encoded protein is CAIQRPPQSGNTIYF.